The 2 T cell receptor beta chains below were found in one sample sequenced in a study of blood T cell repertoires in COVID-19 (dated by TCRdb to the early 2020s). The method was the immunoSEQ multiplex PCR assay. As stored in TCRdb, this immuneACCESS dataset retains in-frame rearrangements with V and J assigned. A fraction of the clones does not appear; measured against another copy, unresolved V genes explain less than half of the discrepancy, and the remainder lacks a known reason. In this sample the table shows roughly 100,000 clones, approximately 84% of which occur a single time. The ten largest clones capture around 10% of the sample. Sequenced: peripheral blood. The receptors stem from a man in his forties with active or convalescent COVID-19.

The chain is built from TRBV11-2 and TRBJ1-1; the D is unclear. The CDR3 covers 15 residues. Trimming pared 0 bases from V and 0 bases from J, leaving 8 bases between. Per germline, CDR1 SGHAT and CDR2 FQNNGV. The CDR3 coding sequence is TGTGCCAGCAGCTTAGAACCGCAGGTGAACACTGAAGCTTTCTTT. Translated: CASSLEPQVNTEAFF.

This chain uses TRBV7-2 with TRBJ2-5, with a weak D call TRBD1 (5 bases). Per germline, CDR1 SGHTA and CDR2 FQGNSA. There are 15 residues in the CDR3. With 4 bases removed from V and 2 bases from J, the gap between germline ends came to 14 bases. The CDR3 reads CASSSMGWTQETQYF. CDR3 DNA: TGTGCCAGCAGCTCGATGGGTTGGACACAAGAGACCCAGTACTTC.